This TCR beta chain was recovered during a study of T cell changes during pregnancy in multiple sclerosis (dated by TCRdb to between 2018 and 2021). Study-level background: In women with multiple sclerosis, the researchers looked at how the T cell repertoire shifted as pregnancy progressed.

The CDR3 covers 13 residues, taking in both the cysteine and the phenylalanine. Just the 39-base CDR3 DNA is kept, in frame starting at base 1. Trimming takes 6 bases off V and 4 bases off J; junction bases not matched to a gene: 5. The germline V gene gives CDR1 as MNHEY and CDR2 as SVGAGI. The library was made by the immunoSEQ multiplex PCR assay. This is the immuneACCESS table as TCRdb keeps it, with only in-frame sequences that have V and J called. A part of the clones is gone; compared with another copy, unresolved V genes explain less than half, and the rest is unexplained. In this sample the table shows tens of thousands of clones, around 92% of which occur a single time. Of the sample, 0.65% to 0.7% is held by the ten largest clones. Points on this clone: What this receptor recognizes is not known. The sample holds no much larger clone one base away, and base qualities are not on file.

Recombination joined TRBV6-5 with TRBJ1-1; 7 nucleotides in the junction match TRBD1. This clonotype was obtained from a female donor with multiple sclerosis, enrolled in a pregnancy study. This sample comprised CD4+ T cells from peripheral blood mononuclear cells, obtained in the third trimester of pregnancy. The encoded CDR3 is CASRQGQITEAFF. The DNA sequence is given as TGTGCCAGCAGACAGGGACAGATCACTGAAGCTTTCTTT.